This TCR beta chain is drawn from a study of cytomegalovirus exposure and HLA in healthy donors. General study results and limits: It is likely that the observed cluster of highly shared sequence variants was a sequencing artifact.

Note on this clone: Its antigen remains unknown.

Donors consisted of healthy bone marrow donors. The CDR3 totals 15 residues. V shed 4 bases and J shed 3 bases, with 16 bases lying between them. Germline assignment: CDR1 MGHRA and CDR2 YSYEKL. PCR primers comprised 60 Vbeta and 13 Jbeta primers. Generated by immunoSEQ multiplex PCR, the TCRdb table keeps only in-frame clones and is missing some. The repertoire includes around 130,000 clones, 80% of them detected once, and approximately 1% sits in the top ten. The TCR comes from a human donor in good health. Sequencing input: PBMCs. The chain has TRBV4-1 and TRBJ2-7, with D perhaps matching TRBD2 (6 bases). The CDR3 nucleotides read TGCGCCAGCAGCCCCTACGGGGGAGCTGGCTACGAGCAGTACTTC. This codes for CASSPYGGAGYEQYF.